This T cell receptor (beta chain) came from a study of Graves' ophthalmopathy and Graves' hyperthyroidism. General study points: Most thyroid clonotypes expanded beyond 0.001 frequency were also found in blood. The model forecast ophthalmopathy progression, reaching about 70% sensitivity and less than 75% specificity.

Trimming removed 3 bases from V and 4 bases from J, with 12 bases in between. The CDR3 runs 14 residues. Amplification from RNA transcripts yielded the TCR beta CDR3 regions. In the first round, RT-PCR was carried out with HTBI primers, and a multiplex PCR formed the second round. TCRdb analysed the multiplex PCR reads with MiXCR anew, one entry per CDR3 protein. Of 400,000 to 450,000 distinct CDR3 sequences listed, about 21% were seen once; the top ten hold around 3.1%. Only newly diagnosed hyperthyroidism patients aged 18 to 65, with under 2 months' duration, were enrolled. Sampling approximately 10 ml of fresh peripheral blood provided the PBMCs. This clonotype has just a few counts. Its antigen is unknown.

V usage is TRBV12-3 or TRBV12-4 and J usage is TRBJ1-2; D is unresolved. This clonotype originated in a woman aged 18-35 years with stable Graves' hyperthyroidism. Sequenced sample: peripheral blood. DNA of the CDR3: TGTGCCAGCAGTTTGAAAGGGTTTGGCTATGGCTACACCTTC. Protein product: CASSLKGFGYGYTF.